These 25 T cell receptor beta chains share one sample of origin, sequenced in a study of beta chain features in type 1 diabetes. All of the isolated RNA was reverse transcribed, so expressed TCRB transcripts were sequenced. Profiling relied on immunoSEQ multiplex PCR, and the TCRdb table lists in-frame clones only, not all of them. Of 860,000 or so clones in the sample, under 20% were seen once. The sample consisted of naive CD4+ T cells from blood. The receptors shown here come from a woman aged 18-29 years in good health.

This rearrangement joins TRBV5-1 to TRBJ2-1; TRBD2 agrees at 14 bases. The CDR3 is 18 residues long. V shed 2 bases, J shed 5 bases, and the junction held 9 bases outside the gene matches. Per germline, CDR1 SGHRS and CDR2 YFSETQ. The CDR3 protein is CASSFGTSGRSTDNEQFF. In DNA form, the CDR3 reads TGCGCCAGCAGCTTCGGGACTAGCGGGAGATCGACGGACAATGAGCAGTTCTTC.

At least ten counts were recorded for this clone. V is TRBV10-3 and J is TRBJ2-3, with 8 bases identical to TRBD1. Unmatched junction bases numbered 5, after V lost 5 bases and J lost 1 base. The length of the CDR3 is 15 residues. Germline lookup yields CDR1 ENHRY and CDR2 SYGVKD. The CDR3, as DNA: TGTGCCATCAGTTCCCCCAGGGGGCGCACAGATACGCAGTATTTT. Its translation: CAISSPRGRTDTQYF.

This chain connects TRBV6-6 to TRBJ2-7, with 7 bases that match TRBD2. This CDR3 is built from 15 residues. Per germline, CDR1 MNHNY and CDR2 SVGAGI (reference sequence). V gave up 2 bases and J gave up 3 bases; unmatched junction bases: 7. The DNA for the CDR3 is TGTGCCAGCAGTTACGGGGTAGCGGGCCGCTACGAGCAGTACTTC. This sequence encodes CASSYGVAGRYEQYF.

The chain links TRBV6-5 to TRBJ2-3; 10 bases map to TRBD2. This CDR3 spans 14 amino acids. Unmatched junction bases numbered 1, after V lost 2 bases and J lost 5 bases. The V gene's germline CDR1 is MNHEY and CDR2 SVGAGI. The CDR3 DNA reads TGTGCCAGCAGTTACAGGACTAGCGGAGATACGCAGTATTTT. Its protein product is CASSYRTSGDTQYF.

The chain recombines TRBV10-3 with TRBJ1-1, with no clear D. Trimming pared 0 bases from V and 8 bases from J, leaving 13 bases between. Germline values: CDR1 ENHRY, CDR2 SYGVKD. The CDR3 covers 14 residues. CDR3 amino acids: CAISESAGLGEAFF. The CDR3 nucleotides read TGTGCCATCAGTGAGTCCGCAGGATTAGGAGAAGCTTTCTTT.

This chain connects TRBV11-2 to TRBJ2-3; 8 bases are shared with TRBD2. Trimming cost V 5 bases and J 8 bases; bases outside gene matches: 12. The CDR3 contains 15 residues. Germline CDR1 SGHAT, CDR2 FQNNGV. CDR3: CASSTSGGAIGTQYF. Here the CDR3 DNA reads TGTGCCAGCAGCACATCCGGGGGGGCCATCGGTACGCAGTATTTT.

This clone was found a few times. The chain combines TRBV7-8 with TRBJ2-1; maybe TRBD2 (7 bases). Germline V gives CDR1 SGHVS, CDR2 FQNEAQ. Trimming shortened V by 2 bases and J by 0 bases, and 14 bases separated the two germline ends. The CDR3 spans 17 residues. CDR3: CASSLRGGGSSYNEQFF. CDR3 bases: TGTGCCAGCAGCTTAAGGGGGGGCGGTAGCTCCTACAATGAGCAGTTCTTC.

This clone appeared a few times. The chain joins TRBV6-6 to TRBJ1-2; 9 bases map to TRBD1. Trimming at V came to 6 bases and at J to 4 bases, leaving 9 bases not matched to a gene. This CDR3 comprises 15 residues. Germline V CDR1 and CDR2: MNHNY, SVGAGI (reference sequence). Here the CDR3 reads CASSLYRGHSYGYTF. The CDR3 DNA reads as TGTGCCAGCAGCTTATACAGGGGGCATAGCTATGGCTACACCTTC.

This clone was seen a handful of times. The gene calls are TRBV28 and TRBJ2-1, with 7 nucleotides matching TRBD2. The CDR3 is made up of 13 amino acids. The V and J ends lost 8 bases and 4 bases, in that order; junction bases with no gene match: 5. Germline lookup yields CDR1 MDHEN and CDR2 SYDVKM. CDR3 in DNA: TGTGCCAGCTGGGCTAGCGGTTACAATGAGCAGTTCTTC. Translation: CASWASGYNEQFF.

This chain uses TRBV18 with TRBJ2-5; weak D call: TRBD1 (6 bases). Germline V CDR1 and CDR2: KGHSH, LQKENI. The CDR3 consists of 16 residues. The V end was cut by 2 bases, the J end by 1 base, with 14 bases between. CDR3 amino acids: CASSPNIQGIQETQYF. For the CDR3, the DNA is TGTGCCAGCTCACCAAATATTCAGGGGATCCAAGAGACCCAGTACTTC. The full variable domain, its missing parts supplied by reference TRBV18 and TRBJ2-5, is NAGVMQNPRHLVRRRGQEARLRCSPMKGHSHVYWYRQLPEEGLKFMVYLQKENIIDESGMPKERFSAEFPKEGPSILRIQQVVRGDSAAYFCASSPNIQGIQETQYFGPGTRLLVL.

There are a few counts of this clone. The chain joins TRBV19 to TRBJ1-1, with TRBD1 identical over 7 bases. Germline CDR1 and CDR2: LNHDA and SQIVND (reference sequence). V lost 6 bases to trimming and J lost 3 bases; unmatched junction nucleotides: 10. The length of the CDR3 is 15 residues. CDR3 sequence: CASREDRDRDTEAFF. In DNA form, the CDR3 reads TGTGCCAGTAGAGAAGACAGGGATAGGGACACTGAAGCTTTCTTT.

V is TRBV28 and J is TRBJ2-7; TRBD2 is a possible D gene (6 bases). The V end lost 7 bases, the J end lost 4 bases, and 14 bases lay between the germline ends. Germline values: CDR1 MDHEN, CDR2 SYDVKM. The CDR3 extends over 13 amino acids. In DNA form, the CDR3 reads TGTGCCAGCACAGGCGGGAATTTTTACGAGCAGTACTTC. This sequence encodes CASTGGNFYEQYF.

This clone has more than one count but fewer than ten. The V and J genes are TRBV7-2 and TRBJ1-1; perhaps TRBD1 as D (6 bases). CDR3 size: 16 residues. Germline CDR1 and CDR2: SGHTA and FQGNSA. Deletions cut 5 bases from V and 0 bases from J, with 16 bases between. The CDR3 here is CASSRPRQAMNTEAFF. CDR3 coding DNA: TGTGCCAGCAGCCGACCGAGACAGGCTATGAACACTGAAGCTTTCTTT.

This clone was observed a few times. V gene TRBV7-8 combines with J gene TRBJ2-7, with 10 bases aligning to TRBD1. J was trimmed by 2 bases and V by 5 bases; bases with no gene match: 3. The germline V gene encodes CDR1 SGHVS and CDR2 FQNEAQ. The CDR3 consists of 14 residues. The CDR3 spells CASSMDRGTYEQYF. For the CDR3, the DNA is TGTGCCAGCAGCATGGACAGGGGGACCTACGAGCAGTACTTC.

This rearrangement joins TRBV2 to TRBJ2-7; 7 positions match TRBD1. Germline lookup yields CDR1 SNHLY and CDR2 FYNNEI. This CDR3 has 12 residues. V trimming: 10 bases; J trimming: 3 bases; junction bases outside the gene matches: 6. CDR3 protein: CAISGDSYEQYF. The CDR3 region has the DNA TGTGCCATCTCAGGGGACAGCTACGAGCAGTACTTC.

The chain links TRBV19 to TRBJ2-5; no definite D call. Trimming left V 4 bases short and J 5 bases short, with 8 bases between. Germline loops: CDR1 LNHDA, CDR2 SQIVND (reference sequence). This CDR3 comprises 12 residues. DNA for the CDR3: TGTGCCAGTAGTAAAGGGCGGGAGACCCAGTACTTC. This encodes CASSKGRETQYF.

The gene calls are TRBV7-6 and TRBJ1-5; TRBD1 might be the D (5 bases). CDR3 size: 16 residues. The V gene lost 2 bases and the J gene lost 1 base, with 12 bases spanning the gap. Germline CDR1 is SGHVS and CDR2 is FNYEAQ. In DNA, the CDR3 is TGTGCCAGCAGCTTAATTCCGGGGACCAGCAATCAGCCCCAGCATTTT. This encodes CASSLIPGTSNQPQHF. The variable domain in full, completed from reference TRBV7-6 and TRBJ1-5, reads GAGVSQSPRYKVTKRGQDVALRCDPISGHVSLYWYRQALGQGPEFLTYFNYEAQQDKSGLPNDRFSAERPEGSISTLTIQRTEQRDSAMYRCASSLIPGTSNQPQHFGDGTRLSIL.

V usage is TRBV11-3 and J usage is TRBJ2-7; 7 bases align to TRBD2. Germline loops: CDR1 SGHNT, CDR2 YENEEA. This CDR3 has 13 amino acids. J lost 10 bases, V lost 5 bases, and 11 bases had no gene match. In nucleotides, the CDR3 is TGTGCCAGCAGCCTATTCGGGGGGACTGACCAGTACTTC. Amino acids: CASSLFGGTDQYF.

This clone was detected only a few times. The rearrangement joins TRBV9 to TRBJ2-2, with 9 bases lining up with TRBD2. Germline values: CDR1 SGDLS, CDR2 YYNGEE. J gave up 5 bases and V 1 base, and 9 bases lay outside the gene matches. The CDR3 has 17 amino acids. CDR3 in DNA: TGTGCCAGCAGCGTATCTTCTAGCGGGATGGGTACCGGGGAGCTGTTTTTT. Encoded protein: CASSVSSSGMGTGELFF.

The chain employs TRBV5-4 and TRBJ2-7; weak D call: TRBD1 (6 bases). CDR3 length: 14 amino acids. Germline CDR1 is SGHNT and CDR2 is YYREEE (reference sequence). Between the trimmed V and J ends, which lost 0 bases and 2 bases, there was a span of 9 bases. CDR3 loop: CASSLDGQPYEQYF. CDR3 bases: TGTGCCAGCAGCTTGGACGGACAGCCCTACGAGCAGTACTTC.

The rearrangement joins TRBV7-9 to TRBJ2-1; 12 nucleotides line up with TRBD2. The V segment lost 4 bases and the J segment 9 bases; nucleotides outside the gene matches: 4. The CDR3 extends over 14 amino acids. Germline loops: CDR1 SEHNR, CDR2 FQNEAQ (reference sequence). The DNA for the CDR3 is TGTGCCAGCAGCTCTAGCGGGAGGGTGGTTGAGCAGTTCTTC. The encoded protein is CASSSSGRVVEQFF.

The CDR3 DNA reads as TGTGCCAGCAGCTTAAGTGCTAGCGGAAAATACCAGCAGTTCTTC. It codes for CASSLSASGKYQQFF. The chain recombines TRBV7-9 with TRBJ2-1, with 7 bases identical to TRBD2. The CDR3 has 15 residues. CDR1 is SEHNR, CDR2 FQNEAQ, per germline (reference sequence). The junction had 12 bases not matched to a gene; V was cut back by 2 bases and J by 11 bases.

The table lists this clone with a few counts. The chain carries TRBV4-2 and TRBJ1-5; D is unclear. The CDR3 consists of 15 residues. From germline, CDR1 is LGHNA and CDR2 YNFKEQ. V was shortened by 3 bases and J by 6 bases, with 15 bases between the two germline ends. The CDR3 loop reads CASSQVNGISQPQHF. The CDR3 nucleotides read TGTGCCAGCAGCCAGGTCAATGGGATTTCTCAGCCCCAGCATTTT.

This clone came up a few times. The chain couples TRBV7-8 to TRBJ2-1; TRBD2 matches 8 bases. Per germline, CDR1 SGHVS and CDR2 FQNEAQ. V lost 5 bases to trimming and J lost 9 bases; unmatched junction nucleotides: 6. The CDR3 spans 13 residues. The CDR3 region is CASSNDLAGEQFF. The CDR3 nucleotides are TGTGCCAGCAGCAACGATCTAGCGGGTGAGCAGTTCTTC.

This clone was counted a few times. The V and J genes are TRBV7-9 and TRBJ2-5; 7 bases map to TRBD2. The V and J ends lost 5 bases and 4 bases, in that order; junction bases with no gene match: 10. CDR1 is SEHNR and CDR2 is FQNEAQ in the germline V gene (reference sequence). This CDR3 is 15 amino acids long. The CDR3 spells CASSRSGGGRETQYF. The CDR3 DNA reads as TGTGCCAGCAGCCGGTCCGGGGGAGGGAGAGAGACCCAGTACTTC.